These 29 T cell receptor beta chains were sequenced from one sample in a study of blood T cell repertoires in COVID-19. The assay was immunoSEQ multiplex PCR, and TCRdb's table has in-frame clones only and misses some. The sample shows some 100,000 clones, about 87% of them seen only once. Sequenced input: peripheral blood. The receptors originated from a human donor in a cohort sampled during active COVID-19.

This chain uses TRBV5-1 with TRBJ1-1; a weak D match, TRBD1 (6 bases). The CDR3 loop spans 15 amino acids. Trimming left V 0 bases short and J 1 base short, with 10 bases between. Looked up from germline, CDR1 is SGHRS and CDR2 is YFSETQ. The CDR3 nucleotides read TGCGCCAGCAGCTTGGGGCTCAGGGGGAACACTGAAGCTTTCTTT. Encoded protein: CASSLGLRGNTEAFF.

The J gene is TRBJ1-2, the V gene TRBV6-2 or TRBV6-3, with D maybe TRBD1 (5 bases). V lost 2 bases and J lost 7, with 11 bases in between. The length of the CDR3 is 13 residues. Germline V gives CDR1 MNHEY, CDR2 SVGEGT. The CDR3 nucleotides read TGTGCCAGCAGTTACCAGGGTATCAGTGGCTACACCTTC. Translating gives CASSYQGISGYTF.

The J gene is TRBJ2-7, the V gene TRBV9; perhaps TRBD1 as D (6 bases). Trimming pared 0 bases from V and 3 bases from J, leaving 19 bases between. The germline V gene has CDR1 SGDLS and CDR2 YYNGEE. The CDR3 extends over 17 amino acids. The CDR3 coding sequence is TGTGCCAGCAGCGTAGATTTCGGGTTGGGGGCCAACTACGAGCAGTACTTC. Its protein is CASSVDFGLGANYEQYF.

The genes are TRBV12-3 or TRBV12-4 and TRBJ2-2; the D is unclear. V lost 4 bases to trimming and J lost 6 bases, with 6 bases between them. CDR3 length: 12 amino acids. The CDR3 protein is CASSYRAGELFF. The CDR3 coding sequence is TGTGCCAGCAGTTATCGGGCCGGGGAGCTGTTTTTT.

The chain links TRBV4-3 to TRBJ2-3; no clear D gene. The length of the CDR3 is 14 residues. Germline CDR1 LGHNA, CDR2 YSLEER. Trimming took off 1 base at V and 3 bases at J, with 8 bases between the two ends. Here the CDR3 DNA reads TGCGCCAGCAGCCAAGGAGGCAGTACAGATACGCAGTATTTT. As protein: CASSQGGSTDTQYF.

In its sample, this clone was seen a few times. DNA for the CDR3: TGTGCCAGCAGCTTAAATTGGCAGGGTGAGGGAGGGCAGTACTTC. It yields the protein CASSLNWQGEGGQYF. The V call is TRBV5-8, the J call TRBJ2-7, with a possible D match to TRBD2 (6 bases). Germline CDR1 reads SGHTS; CDR2 reads YDEGEE. The V and J ends lost 2 bases and 9 bases respectively, with 21 bases between them. This CDR3 has 15 amino acids.

The chain links TRBV25-1 to TRBJ1-1, with a possible D match to TRBD1 (6 bases). The CDR3 sequence is 14 residues long. CDR1 MGHDK and CDR2 SYGVNS come from the germline V gene. Trimming removed 7 bases from V and 5 bases from J, with 17 bases in between. This CDR3 reads CASTAIGGGTEAFF. CDR3 DNA: TGTGCCAGCACCGCTATAGGGGGTGGTACTGAAGCTTTCTTT.

V gene TRBV4-3 combines with J gene TRBJ1-1; D is possibly TRBD1 (5 bases). V lost 4 bases to trimming and J lost 1 base, with 10 bases between them. CDR3 length equals 14 residues. The germline V gene encodes CDR1 LGHNA and CDR2 YSLEER. This CDR3 reads CASSLQGGNTEAFF. The CDR3 DNA reads TGCGCCAGCAGCCTTCAGGGAGGGAACACTGAAGCTTTCTTT.

Here the CDR3 DNA reads TGTGCCAGCAGGGCGGGGACGACGAACACCGGGGAGCTGTTTTTT. Translated, it gives CASRAGTTNTGELFF. The V call is TRBV6-5, the J call TRBJ2-2, with D tentatively TRBD2 (6 bases). Trimming took off 6 bases at V and 0 bases at J, with 11 bases between the two ends. Germline CDR1 and CDR2: MNHEY and SVGAGI. The CDR3 loop spans 15 amino acids.

The V gene is TRBV3-1 (or the pseudogene TRBV3-2), the J gene TRBJ2-5, with D unclear. The CDR3 length is 13 residues. Trimming pared 3 bases from V and 5 bases from J, leaving 10 bases between. Per the germline V gene, CDR1 is LGHDT and CDR2 is YNNKEL (reference sequence). The CDR3 is CASSHRIGETQYF. The CDR3 DNA follows: TGTGCCAGCAGCCATAGGATCGGGGAGACCCAGTACTTC.

This chain connects TRBV7-3 to TRBJ2-7, with TRBD1 as a possible D gene (5 bases). The CDR3 contains 13 residues. CDR1 is SGHTA, CDR2 FQGTGA, per germline. Trimming cost V 1 base and J 6 bases, with 10 bases left between them. The CDR3 nucleotides read TGTGCCAGCAGCTTAATCCAGGGTGGCGAGCAGTACTTC. Translating gives CASSLIQGGEQYF.

This chain links TRBV11-3 with TRBJ2-3; tentatively, D is TRBD1 (6 bases). The V gene lost 1 base and the J gene lost 3 bases, with 14 bases spanning the gap. Germline V gene data show CDR1 as SGHNT and CDR2 as YENEEA. This CDR3 has 16 amino acids. The CDR3: CASSLGGGVATDTQYF. In DNA form, the CDR3 reads TGTGCCAGCAGCTTAGGAGGGGGAGTAGCAACAGATACGCAGTATTTT.

The J gene is TRBJ2-7, the V gene TRBV6-2 or TRBV6-3; possible D gene TRBD2, 6 bases. Germline assignment: CDR1 MNHEY and CDR2 SVGEGT. Trimming stripped 4 bases from V and 2 bases from J, with 15 bases between. The CDR3 length is 15 residues. Written as DNA, the CDR3 is TGTGCCAGCAGTTCCGTCGGGACTCATACCTACGAGCAGTACTTC. Translated, it gives CASSSVGTHTYEQYF.

The V call is TRBV6-1, the J call TRBJ1-6; D is perhaps TRBD1 (5 bases). The germline V and J ends were trimmed by 1 base and 4 bases, with 14 bases remaining between them. Per the germline V gene, CDR1 is MNHNS and CDR2 is SASEGT. This CDR3 region has 17 residues. The CDR3 is CASSEVVGGPYNSPLHF. In DNA, the CDR3 is TGTGCCAGCAGTGAAGTTGTCGGGGGACCTTATAATTCACCCCTCCACTTT.

V is TRBV11-1 and J is TRBJ2-5, with D tentatively TRBD1 (5 bases). The V end lost 4 bases, the J end lost 5 bases, and 8 bases lay between the germline ends. Germline CDR1 and CDR2: SGHAT and FQDESV (reference sequence). This CDR3 comprises 12 residues. The CDR3 sequence is CASSSGLETQYF. The CDR3 DNA follows: TGTGCCAGCAGCTCAGGGCTTGAGACCCAGTACTTC.

The chain uses TRBV9 and TRBJ2-4; 9 positions agree with TRBD2. Germline V CDR1 and CDR2: SGDLS, YYNGEE. Trimming cost V 6 bases and J 2 bases; bases outside gene matches: 12. The CDR3 is 17 amino acids. CDR3 coding DNA: TGTGCCAGCACCCAAGGGGGGACTAGCTCCCCCAAAAACATTCAGTACTTC. It specifies CASTQGGTSSPKNIQYF.

The chain joins TRBV12-3 or TRBV12-4 to TRBJ1-3; D remains ambiguous. The CDR3 loop spans 12 amino acids. Trimming cost V 8 bases and J 1 base, with 6 bases left between them. The CDR3: CASRSSGNTIYF. CDR3 bases: TGTGCCAGCCGTTCTTCTGGAAACACCATATATTTT.

This clone was seen a handful of times. The rearrangement links TRBV5-1 to TRBJ2-3; D ambiguous. The V end was cut by 1 base, the J end by 2 bases, with 5 bases between. CDR3 length equals 13 residues. Germline lookup yields CDR1 SGHRS and CDR2 YFSETQ. The DNA of the CDR3 is TGCGCCAGCAGCTTGCCTTTCACAGATACGCAGTATTTT. Its translation is CASSLPFTDTQYF.

The chain has TRBV4-1 and TRBJ2-3, with TRBD2 matching 11 bases. Looked up from germline, CDR1 is MGHRA and CDR2 is YSYEKL. The V segment lost 6 bases and the J segment 6 bases; nucleotides outside the gene matches: 5. The CDR3 is 14 amino acids. CDR3 in amino acids: CASRLAGGLDTQYF. The CDR3 DNA reads TGCGCCAGCAGATTAGCGGGGGGGCTGGATACGCAGTATTTT.

The V and J genes are TRBV15 and TRBJ2-7; TRBD2 aligns across 10 bases. The germline V gene has CDR1 LNHNV and CDR2 YYDKDF (reference sequence). There are 16 residues in the CDR3. Germline trimming cut 3 bases from V and 3 bases from J; bases unmatched to any gene: 8. This chain's CDR3 is CATSSYSGGSNYEQYF. The CDR3 DNA reads TGTGCCACCAGCAGTTATAGCGGGGGGTCCAACTACGAGCAGTACTTC.

In its sample, this clone was seen once. V usage is TRBV6-2 or TRBV6-3 and J usage is TRBJ2-4; D remains ambiguous. The V and J ends lost 4 bases and 1 base respectively, with 14 bases between them. The CDR3 contains 16 residues. Germline CDR1 MNHEY, CDR2 SVGEGT. The CDR3 sequence is CASSSSIAGAKNIQYF. The CDR3 coding sequence is TGTGCCAGCAGTTCCTCCATAGCCGGCGCCAAAAACATTCAGTACTTC.

This clone was recorded a few times. The rearrangement links TRBV5-4 to TRBJ2-7; weak D call: TRBD2 (5 bases). This CDR3 spans 14 amino acids. Trimming stripped 1 base from V and 1 base from J, with 9 bases between. CDR1 SGHNT and CDR2 YYREEE come from the germline V gene (reference sequence). For the CDR3, the DNA is TGTGCCAGCAGCTTGTCGGGGATATCCTACGAGCAGTACTTC. It yields the protein CASSLSGISYEQYF.

This chain links TRBV6-5 with TRBJ1-1; TRBD1 matches 8 bases. CDR3 length: 13 amino acids. With V trimmed by 5 bases and J by 7 bases, 6 bases remained unmatched. The V gene's germline CDR1 is MNHEY and CDR2 SVGAGI. CDR3 amino acids: CASSPGQEYEAFF. As DNA, the CDR3 is TGTGCCAGCAGTCCGGGACAGGAGTATGAAGCTTTCTTT.

The V gene is TRBV6-5, the J gene TRBJ2-7, with TRBD1 matching 9 bases. This CDR3 comprises 15 residues. Germline lookup yields CDR1 MNHEY and CDR2 SVGAGI. V trimming: 6 bases; J trimming: 7 bases; junction bases outside the gene matches: 13. The CDR3 loop is CASSPSGTGLWEQYF. Written as DNA, the CDR3 is TGTGCCAGCAGCCCCAGCGGGACAGGGTTGTGGGAGCAGTACTTC.

The V call is TRBV6-1, the J call TRBJ1-2; D is possibly TRBD1 (5 bases). Germline CDR1 MNHNS, CDR2 SASEGT. Deletions cut 2 bases from V and 5 bases from J, with 9 bases between. The CDR3 covers 13 residues. The CDR3 loop reads CASSEHGAYGYTF. DNA of the CDR3: TGTGCCAGCAGTGAACATGGGGCGTATGGCTACACCTTC.

The V and J genes are TRBV5-1 and TRBJ1-6, with 7 bases aligning to TRBD1. The CDR3 is 16 residues long. The junction had 10 bases not matched to a gene; V was cut back by 4 bases and J by 6 bases. The germline gives CDR1 SGHRS, CDR2 YFSETQ. The CDR3 region is CASSATGDGGNSPLHF. The DNA of the CDR3 is TGCGCCAGCAGCGCTACAGGGGATGGGGGTAATTCACCCCTCCACTTT.

The CDR3 spells CASSRLRLRPQHF. In DNA form, the CDR3 reads TGTGCCAGCAGCCGTCTCAGGCTGAGGCCCCAGCATTTT. The J gene is TRBJ1-5, the V gene TRBV3-1 (or the pseudogene TRBV3-2); D is undetermined. V dropped 4 bases and J dropped 9 bases, with 13 bases sitting between them. The germline gives CDR1 LGHDT, CDR2 YNNKEL (reference sequence). The CDR3 has 13 amino acids.

This sequence joins TRBV7-9 and TRBJ2-7, with TRBD1 identical over 8 bases. J lost 5 bases, V lost 0 bases, and 15 bases had no gene match. CDR3 length equals 18 residues. CDR1 is SEHNR, CDR2 FQNEAQ, per germline (reference sequence). CDR3 residues: CASSLAPHGQGKVHEQYF. CDR3 nucleotides: TGTGCCAGCAGCTTAGCGCCCCATGGACAGGGAAAAGTCCACGAGCAGTACTTC.

This chain links TRBV2 with TRBJ1-4, with TRBD1 matching 10 bases. V lost 5 bases to trimming and J lost 7 bases; unmatched junction nucleotides: 4. CDR3 length: 14 amino acids. Germline CDR1 and CDR2: SNHLY and FYNNEI. The chain's CDR3 is CASSRTGGIEKLFF. CDR3 coding DNA: TGTGCCAGCAGTCGGACAGGGGGGATTGAAAAACTGTTTTTT.